The T cell receptor (beta chain) under discussion was sequenced for a study of T cell repertoires in cytomegalovirus infection. Whole-study context: Based on public TCR beta signatures, there were indications of CMV infection and of a matching HLA type.

Study conclusions and caveats: Individuals carrying CMV plus the relevant HLA were identified by cumulative frequency of public TCR beta families. Clonotype analysis showed dominance of the ex vivo response by HLA-C-restricted CMV-specific TCR beta clonotypes.

As concerns this clonotype: What it binds is unknown.

TCRdb fed the reads into MiXCR, producing one record per CDR3 protein. Here the sample spans some 150,000 distinct CDR3 sequences, under 8% being singletons. Germline V gene sequence: CDR1 SGHTA, CDR2 FQGNSA. Unmatched junction bases numbered 7, after V lost 3 bases and J lost 2 bases. This CDR3 spans 15 amino acids. The sequencing sample was made of PBMCs. The chain joins TRBV7-2 to TRBJ2-7, with 7 positions matching TRBD1. This clonotype was obtained from a human donor in good health (CMV status not recorded). Some clones in this sample may be carry-over from other donors' samples. In DNA form, the CDR3 reads TGTGCCAGCAGCTTCCCGGACAGGAAAGCCTACGAGCAGTACTTC. Amino acids: CASSFPDRKAYEQYF.